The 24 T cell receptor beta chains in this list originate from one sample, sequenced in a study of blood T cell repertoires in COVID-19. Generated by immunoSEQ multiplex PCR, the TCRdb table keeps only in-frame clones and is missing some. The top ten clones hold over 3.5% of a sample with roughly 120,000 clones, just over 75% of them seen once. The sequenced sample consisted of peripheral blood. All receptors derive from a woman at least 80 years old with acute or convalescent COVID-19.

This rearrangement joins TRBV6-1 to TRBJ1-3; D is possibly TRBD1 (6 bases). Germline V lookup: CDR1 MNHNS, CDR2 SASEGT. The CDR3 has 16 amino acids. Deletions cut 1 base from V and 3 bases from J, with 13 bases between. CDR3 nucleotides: TGTGCCAGCAGTGAAGACCGGGGGGCAGGTGGAAACACCATATATTTT. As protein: CASSEDRGAGGNTIYF.

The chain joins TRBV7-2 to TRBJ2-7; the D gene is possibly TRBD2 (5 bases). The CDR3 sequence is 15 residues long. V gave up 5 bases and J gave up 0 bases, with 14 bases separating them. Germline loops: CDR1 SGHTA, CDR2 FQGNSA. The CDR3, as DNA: TGTGCCAGCAGCCAGAACCCGGGATTCTCCTACGAGCAGTACTTC. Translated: CASSQNPGFSYEQYF.

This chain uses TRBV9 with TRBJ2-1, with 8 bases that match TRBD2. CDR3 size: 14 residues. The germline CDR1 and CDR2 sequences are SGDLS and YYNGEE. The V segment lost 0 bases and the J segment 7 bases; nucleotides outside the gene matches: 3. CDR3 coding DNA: TGTGCCAGCAGCGTAGGGGAGCGGGAGAATGAGCAGTTCTTC. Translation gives CASSVGERENEQFF.

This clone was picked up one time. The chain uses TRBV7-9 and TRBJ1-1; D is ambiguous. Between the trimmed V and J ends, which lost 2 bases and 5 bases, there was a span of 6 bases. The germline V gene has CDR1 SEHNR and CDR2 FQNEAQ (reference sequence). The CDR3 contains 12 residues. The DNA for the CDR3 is TGTGCCAGCAGCTTAACGGGAACTGAAGCTTTCTTT. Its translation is CASSLTGTEAFF.

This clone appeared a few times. The DNA for the CDR3 is TGCGCCAGCAGCTTTTCGACAGGGGACACTGAAGCTTTCTTT. It yields the protein CASSFSTGDTEAFF. The chain uses TRBV5-1 and TRBJ1-1, with 8 bases lining up with TRBD1. The CDR3 sequence is 14 residues long. V was clipped by 2 bases and J by 3 bases; unmatched bases: 3. Germline CDR1 is SGHRS and CDR2 is YFSETQ.

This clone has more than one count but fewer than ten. The CDR3, as DNA: TGTGCCAGCAGCCAAGAGTTGCGGGCTGGAAACACCATATATTTT. Its translation: CASSQELRAGNTIYF. The V call is TRBV3-1 (or the pseudogene TRBV3-2), the J call TRBJ1-3; D uncertain. The CDR3 is 15 amino acids. Germline V gives CDR1 LGHDT, CDR2 YNNKEL (reference sequence). V lost 0 bases, J lost 2 bases, and 8 bases lay in between.

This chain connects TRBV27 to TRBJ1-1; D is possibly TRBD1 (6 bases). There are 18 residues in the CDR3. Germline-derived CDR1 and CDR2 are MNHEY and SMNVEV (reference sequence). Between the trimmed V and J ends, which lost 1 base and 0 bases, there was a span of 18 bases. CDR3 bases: TGTGCCAGCAGTTTATGGGGCCGGGCAGGGGACATGAACACTGAAGCTTTCTTT. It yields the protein CASSLWGRAGDMNTEAFF.

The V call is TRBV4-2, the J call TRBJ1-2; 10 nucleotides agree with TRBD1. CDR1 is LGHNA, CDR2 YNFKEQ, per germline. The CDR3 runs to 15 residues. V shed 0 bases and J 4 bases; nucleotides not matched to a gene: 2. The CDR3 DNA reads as TGTGCCAGCAGCCAAGACTGGACAGGGGGCTATGGCTACACCTTC. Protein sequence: CASSQDWTGGYGYTF.

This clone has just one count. CDR3 bases: TGTGCCATCAGTGTCTCAGGGATTAGCAATCAGCCCCAGCATTTT. It is translated as CAISVSGISNQPQHF. The chain uses TRBV10-3 and TRBJ1-5, with D maybe TRBD1 (5 bases). CDR3 length equals 15 residues. V shed 4 bases and J shed 0 bases, with 10 bases lying between them. Per germline, CDR1 ENHRY and CDR2 SYGVKD.

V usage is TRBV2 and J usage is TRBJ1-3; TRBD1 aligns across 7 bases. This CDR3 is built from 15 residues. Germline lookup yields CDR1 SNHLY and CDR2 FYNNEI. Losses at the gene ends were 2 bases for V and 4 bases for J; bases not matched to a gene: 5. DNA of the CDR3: TGTGCCAGCAGTGAAATGGGACAGCGGGGAAACACCATATATTTT. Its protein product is CASSEMGQRGNTIYF. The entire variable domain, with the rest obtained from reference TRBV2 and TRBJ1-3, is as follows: EPEVTQTPSHQVTQMGQEVILRCVPISNHLYFYWYRQILGQKVEFLVSFYNNEISEKSEIFDDQFSVERPDGSNFTLKIRSTKLEDSAMYFCASSEMGQRGNTIYFGEGSWLTVV.

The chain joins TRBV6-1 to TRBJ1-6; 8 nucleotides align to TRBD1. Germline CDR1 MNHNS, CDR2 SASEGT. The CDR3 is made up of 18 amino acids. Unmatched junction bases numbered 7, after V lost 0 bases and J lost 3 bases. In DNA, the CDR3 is TGTGCCAGCAGTGAAGCCATGTTTGGGACAGGCTATAATTCACCCCTCCACTTT. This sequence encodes CASSEAMFGTGYNSPLHF.

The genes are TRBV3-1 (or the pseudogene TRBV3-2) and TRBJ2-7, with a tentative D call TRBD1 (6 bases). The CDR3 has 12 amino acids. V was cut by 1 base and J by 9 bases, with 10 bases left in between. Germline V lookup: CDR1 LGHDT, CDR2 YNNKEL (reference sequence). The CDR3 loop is CASSQGGLAQYF. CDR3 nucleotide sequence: TGTGCCAGCAGCCAAGGGGGGCTAGCGCAGTACTTC.

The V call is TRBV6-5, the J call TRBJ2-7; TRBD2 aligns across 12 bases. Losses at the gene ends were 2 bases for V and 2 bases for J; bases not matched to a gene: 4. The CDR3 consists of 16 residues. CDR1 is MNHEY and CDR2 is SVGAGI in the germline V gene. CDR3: CASSYRGLAGTYEQYF. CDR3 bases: TGTGCCAGCAGTTACCGAGGACTAGCGGGAACCTACGAGCAGTACTTC.

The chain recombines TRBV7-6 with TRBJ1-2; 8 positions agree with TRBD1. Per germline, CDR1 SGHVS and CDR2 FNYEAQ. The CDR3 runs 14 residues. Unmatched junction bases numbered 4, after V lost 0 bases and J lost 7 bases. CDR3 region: CASSLAGQGIGYTF. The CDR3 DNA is TGTGCCAGCAGCTTAGCCGGACAGGGTATTGGCTACACCTTC.

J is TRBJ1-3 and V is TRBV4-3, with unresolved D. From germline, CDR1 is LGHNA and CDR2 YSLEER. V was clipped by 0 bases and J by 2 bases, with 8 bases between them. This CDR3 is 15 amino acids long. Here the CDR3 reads CASSQDSGTGNTIYF. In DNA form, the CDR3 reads TGCGCCAGCAGCCAAGATTCCGGTACTGGAAACACCATATATTTT.

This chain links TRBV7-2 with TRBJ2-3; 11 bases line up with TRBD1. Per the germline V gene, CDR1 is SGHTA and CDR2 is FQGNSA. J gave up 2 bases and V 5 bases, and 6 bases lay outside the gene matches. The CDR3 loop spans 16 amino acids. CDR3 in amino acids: CASSLGQGAITDTQYF. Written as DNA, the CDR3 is TGTGCCAGCAGCCTTGGACAGGGGGCCATCACAGATACGCAGTATTTT.

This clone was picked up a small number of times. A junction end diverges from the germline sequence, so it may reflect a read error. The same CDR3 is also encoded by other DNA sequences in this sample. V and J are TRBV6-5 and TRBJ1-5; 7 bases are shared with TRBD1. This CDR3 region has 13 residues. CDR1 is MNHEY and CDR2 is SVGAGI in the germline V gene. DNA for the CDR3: TGTGCCAGCAGCCGACAGGGCAACCAGCCCCAGCATTTT. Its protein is CASSRQGNQPQHF.

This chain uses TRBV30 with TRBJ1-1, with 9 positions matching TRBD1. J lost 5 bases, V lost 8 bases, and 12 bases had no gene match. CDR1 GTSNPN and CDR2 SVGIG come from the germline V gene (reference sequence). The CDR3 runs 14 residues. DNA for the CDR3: TGTGCCCACCACCGGGACAGGGTTCAGACTGAAGCTTTCTTT. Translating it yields CAHHRDRVQTEAFF. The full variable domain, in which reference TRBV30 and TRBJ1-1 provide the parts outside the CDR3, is SQTIHQWPATLVQPVGSPLSLECTVEGTSNPNLYWYRQAAGRGLQLLFYSVGIGQISSEVPQNLSASRPQDRQFILSSKKLLLSDSGFYLCAHHRDRVQTEAFFGQGTRLTVV.

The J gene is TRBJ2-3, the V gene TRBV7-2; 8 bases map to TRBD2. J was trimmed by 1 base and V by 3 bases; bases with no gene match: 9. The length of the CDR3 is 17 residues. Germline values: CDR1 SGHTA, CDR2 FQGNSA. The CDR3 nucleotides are TGTGCCAGCAGCTTCGGTGGGCGGGGGGTCCGCACAGATACGCAGTATTTT. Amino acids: CASSFGGRGVRTDTQYF. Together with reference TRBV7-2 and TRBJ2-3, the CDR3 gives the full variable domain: GAGVSQSPSNKVTEKGKDVELRCDPISGHTALYWYRQSLGQGLEFLIYFQGNSAPDKSGLPSDRFSAERTGGSVSTLTIQRTQQEDSAVYLCASSFGGRGVRTDTQYFGPGTRLTVL.

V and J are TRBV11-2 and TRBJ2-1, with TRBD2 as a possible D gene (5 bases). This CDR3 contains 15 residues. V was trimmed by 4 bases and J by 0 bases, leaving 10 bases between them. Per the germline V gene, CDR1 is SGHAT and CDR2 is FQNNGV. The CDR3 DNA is TGTGCCAGCAGCTCAATACTAGTCTCCTACAATGAGCAGTTCTTC. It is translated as CASSSILVSYNEQFF.

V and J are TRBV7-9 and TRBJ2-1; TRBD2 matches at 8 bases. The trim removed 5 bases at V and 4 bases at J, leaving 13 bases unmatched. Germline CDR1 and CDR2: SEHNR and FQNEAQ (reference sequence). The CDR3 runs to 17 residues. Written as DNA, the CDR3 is TGTGCCAGCAGCCCAGAGAGGACTAGCTTAAATTACAATGAGCAGTTCTTC. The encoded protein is CASSPERTSLNYNEQFF.

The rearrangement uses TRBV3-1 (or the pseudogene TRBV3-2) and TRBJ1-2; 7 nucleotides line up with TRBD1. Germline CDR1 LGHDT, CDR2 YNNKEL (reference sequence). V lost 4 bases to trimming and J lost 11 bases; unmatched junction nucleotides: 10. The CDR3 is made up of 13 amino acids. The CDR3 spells CASSRSGTEGYTF. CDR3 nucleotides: TGTGCCAGCAGCCGGTCCGGGACAGAGGGTTACACCTTC.

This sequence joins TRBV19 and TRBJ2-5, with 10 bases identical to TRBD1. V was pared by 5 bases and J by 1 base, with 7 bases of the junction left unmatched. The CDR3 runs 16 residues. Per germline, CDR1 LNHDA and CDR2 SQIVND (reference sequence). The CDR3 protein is CASSSQTGGVQETQYF. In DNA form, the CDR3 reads TGTGCCAGTAGTTCCCAGACAGGGGGCGTCCAAGAGACCCAGTACTTC.

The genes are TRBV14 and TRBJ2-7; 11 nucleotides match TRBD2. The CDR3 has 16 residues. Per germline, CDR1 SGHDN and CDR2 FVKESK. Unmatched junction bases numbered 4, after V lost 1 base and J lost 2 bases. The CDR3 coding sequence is TGTGCCAGCAGCCAAGGGGAACTAGCGGGAGCCTACGAGCAGTACTTC. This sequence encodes CASSQGELAGAYEQYF.